This TCR beta chain comes out of a study of Ad26.COV2.S vaccination and SARS-CoV-2 variants (dated by TCRdb to about 2021). About the study as a whole: Donors in the vaccine arm were drawn from COV1001, a phase I-IIa trial of Ad26.COV2.S in healthy adults that was multicentre, randomized, double-blind and placebo-controlled. Throughout the experiments and outcome assessment, investigators stayed blinded to trial group allocation. Trial participants were randomized into five groups of five: low-dose or high-dose Ad26.COV2.S given once or twice, or placebo on both occasions. Ad26.COV2.S was administered intramuscularly at 5 x 10^10 or 1 x 10^11 viral particles, either as a single shot or as two shots given 56 days apart. The TCR-sequenced set comprised around 30 samples: approximately 19 Ad26.COV2.S vaccine recipients, 5 placebo recipients and 8 SARS-CoV-2 convalescent individuals. TCRbeta repertoire sequencing served as the tool for gauging how specific and how broad the SARS-CoV-2-reactive T cell receptors were following Ad26.COV2.S vaccination. General conclusions and limits of the study: The authors noted that the TCR breadth and depth analyses may have underestimated total T cell responses. Non-spike TCR breadth was comparable between vaccine and placebo recipients, consistent with the vaccine containing only spike. Comparing responses between vaccine doses or regimens was not something the study was powered to do. Spike-specific TCR breadth was higher in Ad26.COV2.S recipients than in placebo recipients (P = 0.0014). After vaccination, spike-specific CD8+ and CD4+ T cell responses were reported to show substantial breadth.

To note about this clone: This clone's antigen is unknown. One base away there is no much larger clone; base qualities are not given.

The CDR3 runs 15 amino acids, cysteine and phenylalanine included. Of the read, only the CDR3 DNA is kept; its 45 bases are in frame from base 1. Trimming takes 4 bases off V and 5 bases off J; junction bases not matched to a gene: 8. The germline V gene provides CDR1 SGHTA and CDR2 FQGNSA. The immunoSEQ Assay was used to sequence TCRbeta CDR3 regions. After extraction, genomic DNA underwent amplification by bias-controlled multiplex PCR, followed by high-throughput sequencing. As for the original processing: To quantify the absolute abundance of each unique TCRbeta CDR3 region, sequences were collapsed and filtered. Usable DNA was measured by amplifying reference genes present in all nucleated cells, and TCRbeta template counts were normalized to that usable DNA to estimate T cell fraction. Repertoire TCRs were annotated as SARS-CoV-2-specific when V gene, CDR3 amino acid sequence and J gene were exactly matched to a known reactive TCR set. The reference SARS-CoV-2 TCR set came from MIRA and was filtered for enrichment in COVID-19-positive ImmuneCODE repertoires, removing public or cross-reactive TCRs. Using the MIRA antigens, annotated TCRs were further analysed by specific ORF or by position within an ORF. Breadth was defined as the number of annotated unique rearrangements divided by the total number of unique productive rearrangements, and depth was defined as the summed frequency of the annotated unique rearrangements. Group comparisons of TCR breadth used two-sided Wilcoxon rank-sum tests. Imported from immuneACCESS, the table was reduced by TCRdb to in-frame sequences with V and J called. These copies leave out some clones; in studies compared against another copy, an unresolved V gene accounts for under half, and the cause of the remainder is not known. That table supplies the V and J calls and clone size; D and trimming were determined from the DNA. For this sample there are 360,000 or so clones; about nine tenths appear just once. The ten largest account for roughly 3.6% of the sample.

The treatment or condition label corresponds to: some 20 received Ad26.COV2.S at low or high dose, single or two shots; about 5 received placebo; per-sample allocation not given. For vaccine and placebo recipients, the sequenced repertoires came from samples collected on day 63 after the first injection. In Cohort 1b, about 25 adults aged 18-55 years were enrolled at a single site in Boston, USA, between 29 July and 7 August 2020. As a vaccine, Ad26.COV2.S was a replication-incompetent adenovirus type 26 vector that expressed a prefusion-stabilized SARS-CoV-2 spike protein derived from the original Wuhan strain.

The source of this sequence is a person between 18 and 65 years old who received the Ad26.COV2.S COVID-19 vaccine or a placebo. The sample in question was peripheral blood, obtained in a trial of Ad26.COV2.S vaccine versus placebo. This sequence uses TRBV7-2 and TRBJ2-7; 10 junctional bases match TRBD2. CDR3 sequence: CASSSSGGGQDEQYF. The DNA reads as follows: TGTGCCAGCAGCTCCAGCGGGGGGGGCCAGGACGAGCAGTACTTC. Reference TRBV7-2 and TRBJ2-7 proteins supply the regions before and after the CDR3; the full variable domain is: GAGVSQSPSNKVTEKGKDVELRCDPISGHTALYWYRQSLGQGLEFLIYFQGNSAPDKSGLPSDRFSAERTGGSVSTLTIQRTQQEDSAVYLCASSSSGGGQDEQYFGPGTRLTVT.